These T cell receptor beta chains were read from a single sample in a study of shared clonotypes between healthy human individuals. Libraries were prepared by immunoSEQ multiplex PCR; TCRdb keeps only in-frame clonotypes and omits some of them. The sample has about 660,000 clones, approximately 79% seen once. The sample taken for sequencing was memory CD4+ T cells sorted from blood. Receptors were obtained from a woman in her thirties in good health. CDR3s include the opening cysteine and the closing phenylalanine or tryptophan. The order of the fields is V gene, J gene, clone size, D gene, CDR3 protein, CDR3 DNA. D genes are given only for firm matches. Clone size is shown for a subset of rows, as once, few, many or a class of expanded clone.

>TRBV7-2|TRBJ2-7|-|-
CASSFRRNSYEQYF
TGTGCCAGCAGCTTTCGTAGGAACTCCTACGAGCAGTACTTC
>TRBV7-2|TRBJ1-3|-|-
CASSLRGTSGNTIYF
TGTGCCAGCAGCTTAAGGGGGACCTCTGGAAACACCATATATTTT
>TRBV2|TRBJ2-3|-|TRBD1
CATLGGGTATSTDTQYF
TGTGCCACCCTAGGGGGTGGGACAGCTACTAGCACAGATACGCAGTATTTT
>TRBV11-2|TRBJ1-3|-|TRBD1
CASRLTGAPIYF
TGTGCCAGCAGATTGACAGGGGCGCCCATATATTTT
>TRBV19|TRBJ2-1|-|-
CASSMEGAGQFF
TGTGCCAGTAGTATGGAGGGGGCGGGGCAGTTCTTC
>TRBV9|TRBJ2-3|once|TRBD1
CASSRSGGGTDTQYF
TGTGCCAGCAGCCGCTCAGGGGGCGGGACAGATACGCAGTATTTT
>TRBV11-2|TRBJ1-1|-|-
CASSLVRDTEAFF
TGTGCCAGCAGCTTAGTGCGAGACACTGAAGCTTTCTTT
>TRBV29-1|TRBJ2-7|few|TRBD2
CSVLASGNQQYF
TGCAGCGTTTTGGCTAGCGGGAACCAGCAGTACTTC
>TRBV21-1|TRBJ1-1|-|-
CASKVPEAFF
TGTGCCAGCAAAGTCCCTGAAGCTTTCTTT
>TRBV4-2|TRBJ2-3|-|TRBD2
CASSWAGTSGTDTQYF
TGTGCCAGCAGCTGGGCCGGGACTAGCGGCACAGATACGCAGTATTTT
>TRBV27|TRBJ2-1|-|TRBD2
CASRLAGRDEQFF
TGTGCCAGCCGACTAGCGGGACGGGATGAGCAGTTCTTC
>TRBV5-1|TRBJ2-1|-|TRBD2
CASSLRSSGSYEQFF
TGCGCCAGCAGCTTGAGGTCTAGCGGGAGTTATGAGCAGTTCTTC
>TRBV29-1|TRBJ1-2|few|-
CSVDPRGGLRYGYTF
TGCAGCGTTGACCCTAGGGGGGGTTTGAGGTATGGCTACACCTTC
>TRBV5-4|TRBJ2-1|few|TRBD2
CASSLLAGGPGEQFF
TGTGCCAGCAGCTTACTAGCGGGAGGGCCGGGTGAGCAGTTCTTC
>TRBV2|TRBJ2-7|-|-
CASSEGTANYEQYF
TGTGCCAGCAGTGAAGGGACGGCAAACTACGAGCAGTACTTC
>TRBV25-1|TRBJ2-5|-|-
CATTWGVCEQYF
TGTGCCACCACTTGGGGGGTATGTGAGCAGTACTTC
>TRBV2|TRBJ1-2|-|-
CASSDLTGNYGYTF
TGTGCCAGCAGTGACCTGACGGGAAACTATGGCTACACCTTC
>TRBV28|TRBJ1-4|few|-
CASSSGATNEKLFF
TGTGCCAGCAGCTCAGGGGCAACTAATGAAAAACTGTTTTTT
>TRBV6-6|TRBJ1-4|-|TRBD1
CASSYWDSPEKLFF
TGTGCCAGCAGTTACTGGGACAGCCCCGAAAAACTGTTTTTT
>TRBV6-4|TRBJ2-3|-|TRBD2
CASSDSGLAGADTQYF
TGTGCCAGCAGTGACTCCGGGTTAGCGGGAGCAGATACGCAGTATTTT
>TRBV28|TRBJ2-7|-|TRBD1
CASIPSTGTETYEQYF
TGTGCCAGCATTCCTTCCACCGGGACAGAGACCTACGAGCAGTACTTC
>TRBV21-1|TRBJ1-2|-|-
CASSLEAAVHGYTF
TGTGCCAGCAGCTTAGAGGCGGCCGTTCATGGCTACACCTTC
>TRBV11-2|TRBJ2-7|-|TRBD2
CASSSSPGLAVPYEQYF
TGTGCCAGCAGCTCCTCACCGGGACTAGCGGTTCCCTACGAGCAGTACTTC
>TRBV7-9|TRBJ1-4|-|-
CASSPRDNEKLFF
TGTGCCAGCAGCCCACGGGATAATGAAAAACTGTTTTTT
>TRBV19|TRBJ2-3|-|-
CASSGTATDTQYF
TGTGCCAGTAGTGGGACTGCCACAGATACGCAGTATTTT
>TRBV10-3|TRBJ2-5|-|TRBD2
CAISASGQETQYF
TGTGCCATCAGTGCTAGCGGCCAAGAGACCCAGTACTTC
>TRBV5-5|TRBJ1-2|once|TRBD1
CASSWGTVLDNTF
TGTGCCAGCAGCTGGGGGACAGTTCTTGACAACACCTTC
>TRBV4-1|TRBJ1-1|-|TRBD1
CASSRGDRDAAEAFF
TGCGCCAGCAGCAGGGGAGACAGGGACGCGGCTGAAGCTTTCTTT
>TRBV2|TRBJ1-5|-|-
CASNRDSNQPQHF
TGTGCCTCCAACCGGGACAGCAATCAGCCCCAGCATTTT
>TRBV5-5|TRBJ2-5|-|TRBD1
CASSFSGQGAGETQYF
TGTGCCAGCTCATTCTCGGGACAGGGGGCCGGGGAGACCCAGTACTTC
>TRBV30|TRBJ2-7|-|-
CAWKRREQNEQYF
TGTGCCTGGAAACGTAGGGAACAGAACGAGCAGTACTTC
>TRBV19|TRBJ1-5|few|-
CASSILTTFGQPQHF
TGTGCCAGTAGTATATTGACGACATTTGGTCAGCCCCAGCATTTT
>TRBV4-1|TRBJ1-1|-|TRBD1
CASSHWGQGLNTEAFF
TGCGCCAGCAGCCACTGGGGACAGGGGCTGAACACTGAAGCTTTCTTT
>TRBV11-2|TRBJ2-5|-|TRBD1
CASSQRRGRETQYF
TGTGCCAGCAGTCAACGCAGGGGGAGAGAGACCCAGTACTTC
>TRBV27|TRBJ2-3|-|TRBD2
CASSFVPSGSGTDTQYF
TGTGCCAGCAGTTTCGTCCCTAGCGGGAGTGGCACAGATACGCAGTATTTT
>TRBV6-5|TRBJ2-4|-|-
CASRSFGRQIQYF
TGTGCCAGCAGGTCCTTCGGACGGCAGATTCAGTACTTC
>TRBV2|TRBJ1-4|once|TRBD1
CASSVGQGDEKLFF
TGTGCCAGCAGTGTGGGACAGGGTGATGAAAAACTGTTTTTT
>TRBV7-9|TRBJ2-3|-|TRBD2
CASSFYLSGGIDTQYF
TGTGCCAGCAGCTTCTACCTCTCGGGAGGGATAGATACGCAGTATTTT